Listed below are T cell receptor beta chains from one sample, sequenced in a study of blood T cell repertoires in COVID-19. Assay: immunoSEQ multiplex PCR; the TCRdb copy retains only in-frame clones and omits some. The sample records about 73,000 clones, 65% to 85% being singletons. Material for sequencing was peripheral blood. The receptors originated from a man at least 80 years old with active or convalescent COVID-19. Both conserved end residues are part of each CDR3. Each record gives: V gene, clone size, D gene, J gene, CDR3 protein, CDR3 DNA. The D gene is left open where the match is weak. Size tells how often a clone was seen (once, few, many) or the class of an expanded clone, and some rows leave it out.

v_gene: TRBV6-5
abundance: .
d_gene: TRBD2
j_gene: TRBJ2-7
CDR3aa: CASSWAGSGRPEEQYF
CDR3nt: TGTGCCAGCAGTTGGGCCGGTAGCGGGAGACCCGAGGAGCAGTACTTC

v_gene: TRBV4-1
abundance: .
d_gene: .
j_gene: TRBJ2-5
CDR3aa: CASSQGVRGSETQYF
CDR3nt: TGCGCCAGCAGCCAAGGCGTCAGGGGCTCAGAGACCCAGTACTTC

v_gene: TRBV11-3
abundance: once
d_gene: TRBD2
j_gene: TRBJ2-7
CDR3aa: CASSLVGGISGATYEQYF
CDR3nt: TGTGCCAGCAGCTTAGTGGGTGGGATAAGCGGGGCGACCTACGAGCAGTACTTC

v_gene: TRBV5-1
abundance: .
d_gene: .
j_gene: TRBJ2-1
CDR3aa: CASREGQPNEQFF
CDR3nt: TGCGCCAGCAGAGAAGGACAGCCCAATGAGCAGTTCTTC

v_gene: TRBV7-2
abundance: .
d_gene: TRBD1
j_gene: TRBJ1-2
CDR3aa: CASSFTGGGYGYTF
CDR3nt: TGTGCCAGCAGCTTTACAGGGGGGGGCTATGGCTACACCTTC

v_gene: TRBV24-1
abundance: .
d_gene: TRBD1
j_gene: TRBJ2-1
CDR3aa: CATGQEINEQFF
CDR3nt: TGTGCCACCGGACAGGAGATCAATGAGCAGTTCTTC

v_gene: TRBV11-3
abundance: .
d_gene: TRBD1
j_gene: TRBJ2-1
CDR3aa: CASSLEYGQGGYNEQFF
CDR3nt: TGTGCCAGCAGCTTAGAGTACGGACAGGGCGGTTACAATGAGCAGTTCTTC

v_gene: TRBV7-9
abundance: .
d_gene: .
j_gene: TRBJ2-2
CDR3aa: CASSLSLGVSGELFF
CDR3nt: TGTGCCAGCAGCTTATCGTTAGGAGTCTCCGGGGAGCTGTTTTTT

v_gene: TRBV10-3
abundance: .
d_gene: .
j_gene: TRBJ1-2
CDR3aa: CAISAAVVPGGYTF
CDR3nt: TGTGCCATCAGTGCCGCGGTCGTTCCAGGGGGCTACACCTTC

v_gene: TRBV5-1
abundance: .
d_gene: TRBD2
j_gene: TRBJ2-2
CDR3aa: CASSPRLAGGPGGELFF
CDR3nt: TGCGCCAGCAGCCCCCGACTAGCGGGAGGGCCGGGCGGGGAGCTGTTTTTT

v_gene: TRBV3-1/TRBV3-2
abundance: .
d_gene: TRBD1
j_gene: TRBJ1-2
CDR3aa: CASSQENWDRRYGYTF
CDR3nt: TGTGCCAGCAGCCAAGAGAACTGGGACAGGCGGTATGGCTACACCTTC

v_gene: TRBV6-6
abundance: .
d_gene: TRBD1
j_gene: TRBJ1-3
CDR3aa: CASRSTGASGNTIYF
CDR3nt: TGTGCCAGCAGGTCGACAGGGGCCTCTGGAAACACCATATATTTT

v_gene: TRBV29-1
abundance: .
d_gene: TRBD2
j_gene: TRBJ2-7
CDR3aa: CSVRGSGGTEQYF
CDR3nt: TGCAGCGTCCGTGGTAGCGGGGGAACCGAGCAGTACTTC

v_gene: TRBV28
abundance: .
d_gene: TRBD1
j_gene: TRBJ2-2
CDR3aa: CASNPQGARGELFF
CDR3nt: TGTGCCAGCAACCCCCAGGGGGCGCGCGGGGAGCTGTTTTTT

v_gene: TRBV7-2
abundance: .
d_gene: .
j_gene: TRBJ2-1
CDR3aa: CASSLERAKFF
CDR3nt: TGTGCCAGCAGCTTAGAGCGGGCTAAGTTCTTC

v_gene: TRBV6-2/TRBV6-3
abundance: .
d_gene: .
j_gene: TRBJ2-5
CDR3aa: CASSRRSQQVGETQYF
CDR3nt: TGTGCCAGCAGTCGACGATCTCAACAGGTGGGGGAGACCCAGTACTTC

v_gene: TRBV19
abundance: few
d_gene: .
j_gene: TRBJ1-5
CDR3aa: CASSPPGGQPQHF
CDR3nt: TGTGCCAGTAGTCCGCCGGGGGGTCAGCCCCAGCATTTT

v_gene: TRBV28
abundance: .
d_gene: TRBD2
j_gene: TRBJ2-5
CDR3aa: CASSFQTSGIQETQYF
CDR3nt: TGTGCCAGCAGTTTCCAGACTAGCGGGATACAAGAGACCCAGTACTTC

v_gene: TRBV6-5
abundance: .
d_gene: .
j_gene: TRBJ2-5
CDR3aa: CASSTTTGRTQYF
CDR3nt: TGTGCCAGCAGTACAACTACCGGTCGGACCCAGTACTTC

v_gene: TRBV10-3
abundance: once
d_gene: .
j_gene: TRBJ2-5
CDR3aa: CAISESSGFRTQYF
CDR3nt: TGTGCCATCAGTGAGTCGTCGGGGTTTAGGACCCAGTACTTC

v_gene: TRBV10-3
abundance: .
d_gene: TRBD2
j_gene: TRBJ2-3
CDR3aa: CAIKAGTSADTQYF
CDR3nt: TGTGCCATCAAAGCAGGGACTAGTGCGGATACGCAGTATTTT

v_gene: TRBV2
abundance: .
d_gene: .
j_gene: TRBJ2-2
CDR3aa: CASSDSQMNTGELFF
CDR3nt: TGTGCCAGCAGTGACTCACAGATGAACACCGGGGAGCTGTTTTTT

v_gene: TRBV5-1
abundance: .
d_gene: TRBD1
j_gene: TRBJ1-2
CDR3aa: CASSSSGGAYGYTF
CDR3nt: TGCGCCAGCAGCTCCTCAGGGGGAGCCTATGGCTACACCTTC

v_gene: TRBV24-1
abundance: .
d_gene: TRBD2
j_gene: TRBJ2-1
CDR3aa: CATSDGTSGAYNEQFF
CDR3nt: TGTGCCACCAGTGATGGGACTAGCGGGGCCTACAATGAGCAGTTCTTC

v_gene: TRBV29-1
abundance: .
d_gene: .
j_gene: TRBJ1-3
CDR3aa: CSGSSDTGNTIYF
CDR3nt: TGCAGCGGCTCATCCGACACTGGAAACACCATATATTTT

v_gene: TRBV6-2/TRBV6-3
abundance: .
d_gene: .
j_gene: TRBJ1-2
CDR3aa: CASSLDSYGYTF
CDR3nt: TGTGCCAGCAGCCTAGACAGTTATGGCTACACCTTC

v_gene: TRBV19
abundance: .
d_gene: .
j_gene: TRBJ1-2
CDR3aa: CASSIKRINYGYTF
CDR3nt: TGTGCCAGTAGTATAAAGAGGATCAACTATGGCTACACCTTC

v_gene: TRBV5-6
abundance: .
d_gene: .
j_gene: TRBJ1-2
CDR3aa: CASSLDRMAHGYTF
CDR3nt: TGTGCCAGCAGCTTGGACAGGATGGCTCATGGCTACACCTTC

v_gene: TRBV10-1
abundance: .
d_gene: .
j_gene: TRBJ2-3
CDR3aa: CASSDRGRTDTQYF
CDR3nt: TGCGCCAGCAGTGATCGGGGTCGCACAGATACGCAGTATTTT

v_gene: TRBV11-3
abundance: .
d_gene: .
j_gene: TRBJ1-1
CDR3aa: CASSLEEGGTEAFF
CDR3nt: TGTGCCAGCAGCTTAGAAGAGGGAGGGACTGAAGCTTTCTTT

v_gene: TRBV2
abundance: .
d_gene: .
j_gene: TRBJ2-7
CDR3aa: CASIALPRYEQYF
CDR3nt: TGTGCCAGCATAGCATTGCCCCGCTACGAGCAGTACTTC

v_gene: TRBV30
abundance: .
d_gene: TRBD1
j_gene: TRBJ1-2
CDR3aa: CAWSVDRVDGYTF
CDR3nt: TGTGCCTGGAGTGTAGACAGGGTCGATGGCTACACCTTC

v_gene: TRBV6-5
abundance: .
d_gene: .
j_gene: TRBJ2-2
CDR3aa: CASSQGRVGELFF
CDR3nt: TGTGCCAGCAGTCAGGGTAGGGTCGGGGAGCTGTTTTTT

v_gene: TRBV4-1
abundance: .
d_gene: .
j_gene: TRBJ2-3
CDR3aa: CASSQVGVVTQYF
CDR3nt: TGCGCCAGCAGCCAAGTCGGGGTAGTTACGCAGTATTTT

v_gene: TRBV3-1/TRBV3-2
abundance: .
d_gene: .
j_gene: TRBJ1-2
CDR3aa: CASSQDRFYGYTF
CDR3nt: TGTGCCAGCAGCCAAGATCGGTTCTATGGCTACACCTTC

v_gene: TRBV2
abundance: .
d_gene: TRBD1
j_gene: TRBJ1-1
CDR3aa: CASVRQGNTEAFF
CDR3nt: TGTGCCAGCGTCAGACAGGGGAACACTGAAGCTTTCTTT

v_gene: TRBV6-5
abundance: few
d_gene: TRBD1
j_gene: TRBJ1-5
CDR3aa: CASSPGTGRNQPQHF
CDR3nt: TGTGCCAGCAGCCCCGGGACAGGGCGAAATCAGCCCCAGCATTTT

v_gene: TRBV5-1
abundance: once
d_gene: TRBD1
j_gene: TRBJ1-3
CDR3aa: CASSWGQGSGNTIYF
CDR3nt: TGCGCCAGCAGCTGGGGACAGGGCTCTGGAAACACCATATATTTT

v_gene: TRBV11-3
abundance: .
d_gene: TRBD1
j_gene: TRBJ2-1
CDR3aa: CASSLGFWDRYNEQFF
CDR3nt: TGTGCCAGCAGCTTAGGTTTTTGGGACAGGTACAATGAGCAGTTCTTC

v_gene: TRBV10-3
abundance: few
d_gene: TRBD1
j_gene: TRBJ1-2
CDR3aa: CAISGIAAGGAYGYTF
CDR3nt: TGTGCCATCAGTGGGATTGCAGCAGGGGGCGCCTATGGCTACACCTTC

v_gene: TRBV5-1
abundance: few
d_gene: .
j_gene: TRBJ2-2
CDR3aa: CASNLRSNTGELFF
CDR3nt: TGCGCCAGCAACCTTCGGTCGAACACCGGGGAGCTGTTTTTT

v_gene: TRBV29-1
abundance: .
d_gene: TRBD1
j_gene: TRBJ1-2
CDR3aa: CSVEGDSFPNYGYTF
CDR3nt: TGCAGCGTTGAAGGGGACAGTTTCCCGAACTATGGCTACACCTTC

v_gene: TRBV5-5
abundance: .
d_gene: .
j_gene: TRBJ1-1
CDR3aa: CASSFVHRNTEAFF
CDR3nt: TGTGCCAGCAGCTTTGTACATCGGAACACTGAAGCTTTCTTT

v_gene: TRBV3-1/TRBV3-2
abundance: few
d_gene: TRBD1
j_gene: TRBJ1-6
CDR3aa: CASSRDRDNSPLHF
CDR3nt: TGTGCCAGCAGCCGGGACAGAGATAATTCACCCCTCCACTTT

v_gene: TRBV7-2
abundance: .
d_gene: TRBD1
j_gene: TRBJ1-6
CDR3aa: CASRDRVRGHNSPLHF
CDR3nt: TGTGCCAGCCGGGACAGGGTTCGGGGCCATAATTCACCCCTCCACTTT

v_gene: TRBV2
abundance: many
d_gene: .
j_gene: TRBJ2-5
CDR3aa: CASSDRAPGAQETQYF
CDR3nt: TGTGCCAGCAGTGATCGAGCCCCGGGAGCCCAAGAGACCCAGTACTTC

v_gene: TRBV3-1/TRBV3-2
abundance: .
d_gene: .
j_gene: TRBJ2-2
CDR3aa: CASSPRVIGELFF
CDR3nt: TGTGCCAGCAGCCCCAGGGTAATCGGGGAGCTGTTTTTT

v_gene: TRBV7-2
abundance: .
d_gene: .
j_gene: TRBJ2-1
CDR3aa: CASSLAYGFAYNEQFF
CDR3nt: TGTGCCAGCAGCTTAGCGTACGGGTTCGCCTACAATGAGCAGTTCTTC

v_gene: TRBV25-1
abundance: .
d_gene: .
j_gene: TRBJ2-6
CDR3aa: CASKATPGSGANVLTF
CDR3nt: TGTGCCAGCAAGGCTACCCCGGGCTCTGGGGCCAACGTCCTGACTTTC

v_gene: TRBV4-3
abundance: .
d_gene: .
j_gene: TRBJ2-3
CDR3aa: CASSQRGTGLGTDTQYF
CDR3nt: TGCGCCAGCAGCCAGAGGGGTACGGGACTGGGCACAGATACGCAGTATTTT

v_gene: TRBV7-9
abundance: .
d_gene: .
j_gene: TRBJ2-3
CDR3aa: CASSLVSGGTDTQYF
CDR3nt: TGTGCCAGCAGCTTAGTGTCAGGGGGCACAGATACGCAGTATTTT

v_gene: TRBV5-1
abundance: few
d_gene: .
j_gene: TRBJ1-4
CDR3aa: CASSRGPTSTNEKLFF
CDR3nt: TGCGCCAGCAGCCGGGGTCCTACTTCAACTAATGAAAAACTGTTTTTT

v_gene: TRBV4-1
abundance: .
d_gene: .
j_gene: TRBJ2-7
CDR3aa: CASSQSFSYEQYF
CDR3nt: TGCGCCAGCAGCCAGTCATTTTCCTACGAGCAGTACTTC